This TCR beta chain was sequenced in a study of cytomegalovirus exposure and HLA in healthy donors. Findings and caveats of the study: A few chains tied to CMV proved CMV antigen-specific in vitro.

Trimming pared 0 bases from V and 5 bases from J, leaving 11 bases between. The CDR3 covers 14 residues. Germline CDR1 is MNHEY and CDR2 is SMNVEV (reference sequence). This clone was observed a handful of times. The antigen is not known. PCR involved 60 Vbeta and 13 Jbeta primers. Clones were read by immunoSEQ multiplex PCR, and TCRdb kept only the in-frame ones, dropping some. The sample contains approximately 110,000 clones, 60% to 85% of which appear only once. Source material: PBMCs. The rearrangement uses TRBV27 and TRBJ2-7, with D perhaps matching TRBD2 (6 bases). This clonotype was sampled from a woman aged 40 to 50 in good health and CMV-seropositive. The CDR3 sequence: CASSLSSGGNEQYF. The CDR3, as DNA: TGTGCCAGCAGTTTATCGTCCGGAGGGAACGAGCAGTACTTC.